The subject of this entry is one T cell receptor (beta chain). Its antigen remains unknown. The data are from a study of persistence of HIV-infected CD4 T cells. The germline V gene encodes CDR1 SGHNT and CDR2 YYREEE (reference sequence). The CDR3 extends over 14 amino acids. The J segment lost 3 bases and the V segment lost 3 bases, leaving 2 bases of the junction unmatched. Sequencing used immunoSEQ version 4 in survey mode. The data were produced by immunoSEQ multiplex PCR, yet TCRdb's version contains in-frame clones alone and is incomplete. The data show over 15,000 clones, about 65% seen once. Stimulation used approximately 10 ug/mL lysate from CMV-infected fibroblasts. Sorting selected CD4+ T cells upregulating both CD40 ligand and CD69.

This specimen consisted of CD4+ T cells sorted from PBMCs after roughly 17-hour stimulation, obtained from a patient who received antiretroviral therapy. This sequence originates from an adult woman with HIV who was CMV-seropositive. The rearrangement joins TRBV5-4 to TRBJ2-3; 9 bases map to TRBD1. CDR3 in amino acids: CASSSTGGTDTQYF. The CDR3 DNA sequence: TGTGCCAGCAGCTCGACAGGGGGGACAGATACGCAGTATTTT.